This record covers a single T cell receptor beta chain. This specimen belongs to a study of shared T cell receptors in the human thymus. Here immunoSEQ multiplex PCR was the method, and the copy in TCRdb shows in-frame clones only, minus some. This table has 650,000 to 950,000 clones, around 85% appearing once. The length of the CDR3 is 16 residues. With 3 bases removed from V and 7 bases from J, the gap between germline ends came to 16 bases. Germline V CDR1 and CDR2: MNHNS, SASEGT. The sample was also reused in another study, on human thymus T cells. That work adds: Corrective surgery for congenital heart defects was being performed on the healthy Finnish infants who were the donors. Resections obtained during corrective heart surgery supplied the thymus tissue. It looked as if thymic and blood repertoires used V and J genes in a biased way.

This receptor was taken from a girl under three years old with a congenital heart defect. The rearrangement links TRBV6-1 to TRBJ1-6; tentative D call: TRBD1 (5 bases). The sequenced sample consisted of thymocytes. CDR3 nucleotides: TGTGCCAGCAGTGAGCACGACAGATCCATCAATTCACCCCTCCACTTT. The encoded protein is CASSEHDRSINSPLHF.